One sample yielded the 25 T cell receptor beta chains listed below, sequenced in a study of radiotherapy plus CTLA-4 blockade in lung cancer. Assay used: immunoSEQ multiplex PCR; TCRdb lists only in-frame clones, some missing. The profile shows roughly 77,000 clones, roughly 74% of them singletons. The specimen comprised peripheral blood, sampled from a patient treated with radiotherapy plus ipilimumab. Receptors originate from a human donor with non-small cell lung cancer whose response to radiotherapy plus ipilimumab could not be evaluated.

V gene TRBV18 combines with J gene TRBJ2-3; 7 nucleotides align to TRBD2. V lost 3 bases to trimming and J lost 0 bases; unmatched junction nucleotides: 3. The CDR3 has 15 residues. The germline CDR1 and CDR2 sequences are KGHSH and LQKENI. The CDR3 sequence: CASSPVRGSTDTQYF. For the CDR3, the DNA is TGTGCCAGCTCACCCGTGCGGGGGAGCACAGATACGCAGTATTTT.

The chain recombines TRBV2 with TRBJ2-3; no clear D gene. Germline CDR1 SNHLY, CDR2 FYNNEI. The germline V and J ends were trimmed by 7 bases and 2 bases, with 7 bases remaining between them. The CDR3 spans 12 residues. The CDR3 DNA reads TGTGCCAGCAAGACACACACAGATACGCAGTATTTT. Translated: CASKTHTDTQYF. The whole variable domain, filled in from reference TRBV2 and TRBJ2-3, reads EPEVTQTPSHQVTQMGQEVILRCVPISNHLYFYWYRQILGQKVEFLVSFYNNEISEKSEIFDDQFSVERPDGSNFTLKIRSTKLEDSAMYFCASKTHTDTQYFGPGTRLTVL.

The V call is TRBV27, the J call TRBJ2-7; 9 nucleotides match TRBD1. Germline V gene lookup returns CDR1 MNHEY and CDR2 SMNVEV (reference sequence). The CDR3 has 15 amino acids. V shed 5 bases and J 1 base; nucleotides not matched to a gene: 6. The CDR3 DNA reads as TGTGCCAGCAGTCCCGGGACAGGGTCTTCCTACGAGCAGTACTTC. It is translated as CASSPGTGSSYEQYF.

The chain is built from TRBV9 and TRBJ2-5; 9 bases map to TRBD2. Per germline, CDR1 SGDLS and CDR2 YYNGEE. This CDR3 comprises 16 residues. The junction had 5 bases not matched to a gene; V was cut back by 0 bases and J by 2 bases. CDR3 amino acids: CASSVAAGGNQETQYF. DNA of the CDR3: TGTGCCAGCAGCGTAGCGGCGGGGGGGAATCAAGAGACCCAGTACTTC. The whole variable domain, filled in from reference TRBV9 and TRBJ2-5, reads DSGVTQTPKHLITATGQRVTLRCSPRSGDLSVYWYQQSLDQGLQFLIQYYNGEERAKGNILERFSAQQFPDLHSELNLSSLELGDSALYFCASSVAAGGNQETQYFGPGTRLLVL.

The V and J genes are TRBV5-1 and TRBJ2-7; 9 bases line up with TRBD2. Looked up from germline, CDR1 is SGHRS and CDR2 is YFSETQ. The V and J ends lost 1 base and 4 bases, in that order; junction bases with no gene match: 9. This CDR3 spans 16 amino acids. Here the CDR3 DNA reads TGCGCCAGCAGCTTGAGCGCGGGACTAGCCTCGTACGAGCAGTACTTC. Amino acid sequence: CASSLSAGLASYEQYF.

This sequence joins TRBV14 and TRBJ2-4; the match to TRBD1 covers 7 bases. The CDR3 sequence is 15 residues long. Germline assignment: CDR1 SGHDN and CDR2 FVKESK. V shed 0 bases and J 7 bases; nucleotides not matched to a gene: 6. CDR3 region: CASSQDYATGNIQYF. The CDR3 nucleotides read TGTGCCAGCAGCCAAGATTATGCGACAGGGAACATTCAGTACTTC.

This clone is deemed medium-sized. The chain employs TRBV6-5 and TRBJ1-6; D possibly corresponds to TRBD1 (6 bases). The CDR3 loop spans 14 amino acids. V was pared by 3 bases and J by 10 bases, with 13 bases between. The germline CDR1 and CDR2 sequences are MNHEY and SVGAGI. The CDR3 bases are TGTGCCAGCAGTTATAACCAGGGGATCTCACCCCTCCACTTT. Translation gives CASSYNQGISPLHF.

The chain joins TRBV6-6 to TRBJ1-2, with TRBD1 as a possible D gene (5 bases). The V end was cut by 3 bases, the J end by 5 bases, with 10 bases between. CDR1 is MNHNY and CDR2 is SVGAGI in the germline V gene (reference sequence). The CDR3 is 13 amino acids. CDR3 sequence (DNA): TGTGCCAGCAGTTATCGGGGGGAATATGGCTACACCTTC. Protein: CASSYRGEYGYTF.

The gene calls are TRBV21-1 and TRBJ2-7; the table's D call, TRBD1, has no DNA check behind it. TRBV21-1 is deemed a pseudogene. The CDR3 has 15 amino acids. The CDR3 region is CASSSNGTGKYEQYF. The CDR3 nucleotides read TGTGCCAGCAGCAGCAATGGGACAGGAAAATACGAGCAGTACTTC.

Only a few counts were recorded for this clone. The CDR3 region is CASSLGRATNEKLFF. The DNA for the CDR3 is TGTGCCAGCAGCTTGGGGAGGGCAACTAATGAAAAACTGTTTTTT. The chain is built from TRBV5-8 and TRBJ1-4; D remains unclear. There are 15 residues in the CDR3. Germline CDR1 SGHTS, CDR2 YDEGEE. Trimming removed 0 bases from V and 0 bases from J, with 6 bases in between.

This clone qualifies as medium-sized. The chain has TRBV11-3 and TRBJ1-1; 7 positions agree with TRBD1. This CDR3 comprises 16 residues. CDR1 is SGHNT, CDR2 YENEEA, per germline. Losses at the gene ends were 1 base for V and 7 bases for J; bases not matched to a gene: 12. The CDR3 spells CASSLVPRGRRVEAFF. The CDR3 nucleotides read TGTGCCAGCAGCTTAGTTCCTAGGGGGCGACGAGTTGAAGCTTTCTTT.

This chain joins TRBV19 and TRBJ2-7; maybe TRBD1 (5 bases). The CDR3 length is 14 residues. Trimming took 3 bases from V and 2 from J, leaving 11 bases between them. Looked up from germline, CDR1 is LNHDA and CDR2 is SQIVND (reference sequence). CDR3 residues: CASSILTAPYEQYF. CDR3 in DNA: TGTGCCAGTAGTATTCTGACAGCTCCCTACGAGCAGTACTTC.

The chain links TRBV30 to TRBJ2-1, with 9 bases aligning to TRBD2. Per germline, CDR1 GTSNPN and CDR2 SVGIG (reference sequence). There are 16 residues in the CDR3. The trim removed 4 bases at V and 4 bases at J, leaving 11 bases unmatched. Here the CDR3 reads CAWKGPLAGAYNEQFF. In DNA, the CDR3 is TGTGCCTGGAAAGGCCCTTTAGCGGGGGCTTACAATGAGCAGTTCTTC. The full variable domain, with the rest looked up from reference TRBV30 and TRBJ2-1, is SQTIHQWPATLVQPVGSPLSLECTVEGTSNPNLYWYRQAAGRGLQLLFYSVGIGQISSEVPQNLSASRPQDRQFILSSKKLLLSDSGFYLCAWKGPLAGAYNEQFFGPGTRLTVL.

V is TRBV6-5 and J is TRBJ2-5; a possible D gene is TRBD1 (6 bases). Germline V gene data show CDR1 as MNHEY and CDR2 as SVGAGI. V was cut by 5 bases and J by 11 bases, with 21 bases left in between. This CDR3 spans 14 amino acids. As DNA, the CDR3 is TGTGCCAGCAGTAACCAACAGGGTCCCTACGGGCAGTACTTC. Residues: CASSNQQGPYGQYF.

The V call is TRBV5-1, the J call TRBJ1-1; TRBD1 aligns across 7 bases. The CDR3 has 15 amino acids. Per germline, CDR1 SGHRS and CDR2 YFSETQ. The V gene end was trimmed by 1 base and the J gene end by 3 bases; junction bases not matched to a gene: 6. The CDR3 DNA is TGCGCCAGCAGCTTGAGACAGGGCCGGGACACTGAAGCTTTCTTT. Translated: CASSLRQGRDTEAFF.

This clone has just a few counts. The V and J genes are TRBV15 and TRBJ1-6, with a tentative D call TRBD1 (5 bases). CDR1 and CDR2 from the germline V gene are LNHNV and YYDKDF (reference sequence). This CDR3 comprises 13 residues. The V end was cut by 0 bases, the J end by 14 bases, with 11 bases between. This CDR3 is CATSRDLDKSLHF. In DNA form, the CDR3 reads TGTGCCACCAGCAGAGATCTGGACAAATCCCTCCACTTT.

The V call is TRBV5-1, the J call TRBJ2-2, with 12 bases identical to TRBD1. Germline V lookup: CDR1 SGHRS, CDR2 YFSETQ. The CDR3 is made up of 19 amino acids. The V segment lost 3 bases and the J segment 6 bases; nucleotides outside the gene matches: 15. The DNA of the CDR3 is TGCGCCAGCAGCTGGTCCGGGACAGGGGGCGGCGCGGGGCCCGGGGAGCTGTTTTTT. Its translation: CASSWSGTGGGAGPGELFF.

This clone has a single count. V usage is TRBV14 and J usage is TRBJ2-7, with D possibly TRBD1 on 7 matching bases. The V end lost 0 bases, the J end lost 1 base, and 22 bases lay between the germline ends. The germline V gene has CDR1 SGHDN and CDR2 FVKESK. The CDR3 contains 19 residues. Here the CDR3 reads CASSQEKGPGDRASYEQYF. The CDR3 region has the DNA TGTGCCAGCAGCCAAGAAAAAGGACCGGGGGACAGAGCATCCTACGAGCAGTACTTC.

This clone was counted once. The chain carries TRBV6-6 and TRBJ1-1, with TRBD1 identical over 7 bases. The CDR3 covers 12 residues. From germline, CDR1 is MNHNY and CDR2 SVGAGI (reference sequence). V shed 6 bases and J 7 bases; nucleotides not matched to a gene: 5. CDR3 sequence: CASSLGQHEAFF. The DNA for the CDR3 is TGTGCCAGCAGCCTGGGACAGCATGAAGCTTTCTTT.

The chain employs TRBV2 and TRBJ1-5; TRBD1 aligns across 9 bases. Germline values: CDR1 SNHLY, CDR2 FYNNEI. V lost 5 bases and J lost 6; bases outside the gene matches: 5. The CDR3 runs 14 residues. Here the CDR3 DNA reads TGTGCCAGCAGTCGACAGGGGGACGCTCAGCCCCAGCATTTT. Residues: CASSRQGDAQPQHF. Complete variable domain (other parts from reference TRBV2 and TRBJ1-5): EPEVTQTPSHQVTQMGQEVILRCVPISNHLYFYWYRQILGQKVEFLVSFYNNEISEKSEIFDDQFSVERPDGSNFTLKIRSTKLEDSAMYFCASSRQGDAQPQHFGDGTRLSIL.

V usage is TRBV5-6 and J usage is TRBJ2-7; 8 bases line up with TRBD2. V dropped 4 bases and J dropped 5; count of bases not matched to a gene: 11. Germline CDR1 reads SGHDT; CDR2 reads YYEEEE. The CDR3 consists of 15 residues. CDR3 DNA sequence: TGTGCCAGCAGCCCCACGGGACTAGGTTTCCACGAGCAGTACTTC. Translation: CASSPTGLGFHEQYF.

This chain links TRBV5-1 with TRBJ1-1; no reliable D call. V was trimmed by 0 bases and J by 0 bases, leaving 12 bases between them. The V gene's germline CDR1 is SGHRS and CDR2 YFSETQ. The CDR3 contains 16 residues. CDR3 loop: CASSLGGLTMNTEAFF. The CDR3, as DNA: TGCGCCAGCAGCTTGGGTGGACTGACCATGAACACTGAAGCTTTCTTT.

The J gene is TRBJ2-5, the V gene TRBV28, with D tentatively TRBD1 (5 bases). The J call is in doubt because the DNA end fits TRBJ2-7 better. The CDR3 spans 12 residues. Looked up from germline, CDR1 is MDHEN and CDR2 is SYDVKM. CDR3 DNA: TGTGCCAGCAGTTGGACATTGCCCGAGCAGTACTTC. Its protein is CASSWTLPEQYF.

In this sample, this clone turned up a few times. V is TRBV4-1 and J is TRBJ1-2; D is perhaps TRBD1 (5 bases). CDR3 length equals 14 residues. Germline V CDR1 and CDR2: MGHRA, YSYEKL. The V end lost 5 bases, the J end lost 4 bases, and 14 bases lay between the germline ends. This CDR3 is CASSARVVVYGYTF. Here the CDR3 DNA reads TGCGCCAGCAGCGCCAGGGTCGTGGTCTATGGCTACACCTTC.

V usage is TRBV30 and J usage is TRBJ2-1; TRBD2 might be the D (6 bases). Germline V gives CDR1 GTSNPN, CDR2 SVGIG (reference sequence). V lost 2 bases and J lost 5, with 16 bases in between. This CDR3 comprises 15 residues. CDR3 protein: CAWSRSGLYDNEQFF. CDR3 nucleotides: TGTGCCTGGAGTAGATCGGGACTTTATGACAATGAGCAGTTCTTC. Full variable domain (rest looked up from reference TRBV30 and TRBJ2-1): SQTIHQWPATLVQPVGSPLSLECTVEGTSNPNLYWYRQAAGRGLQLLFYSVGIGQISSEVPQNLSASRPQDRQFILSSKKLLLSDSGFYLCAWSRSGLYDNEQFFGPGTRLTVL.